Presented here are 20 T cell receptor beta chains from one specimen sequenced in a study of T-cell reconstitution after alpha-beta-depleted transplantation in children. A TCRbeta library incorporating unique molecular identifiers was prepared. TCRdb reprocessed the PCR reads via MiXCR and lists one record per CDR3 protein. The profile shows approximately 490,000 distinct CDR3 sequences, about 10% of them singletons. Here the sequenced sample was PBMCs, taken before TCRalphabeta/CD19-depleted stem cell transplant. The receptors stem from a child under 10 years old with inherited bone marrow failure, due to receive a stem cell transplant.

This sequence joins TRBV20-1 and TRBJ2-1, with D perhaps assigned TRBD1 or TRBD2 (5 bases each). The length of the CDR3 is 15 residues. Trimming stripped 1 base from V and 11 bases from J, with 21 bases between. Germline V gene sequence: CDR1 DFQATT, CDR2 SNEGSKA (reference sequence). The CDR3 loop reads CSARALLGRRWKQFF. The CDR3 DNA sequence: TGCAGTGCTAGAGCCCTCCTGGGACGCCGTTGGAAGCAGTTCTTC.

This clonotype showed up many times. CDR3 bases: TGTGCCAGCAGCAACGAGGGCCTGGGGACCGGGGAGCTGTTTTTT. Translating gives CASSNEGLGTGELFF. The chain joins TRBV11-2 to TRBJ2-2; maybe TRBD2 (5 bases). The CDR3 totals 15 residues. CDR1 and CDR2 from the germline V gene are SGHAT and FQNNGV. V lost 5 bases and J 5 bases, leaving 15 bases between the germline ends.

Only a few counts were recorded for this clonotype. This chain connects TRBV7-2 to TRBJ2-7; a weak D match, TRBD1 (6 bases). Germline CDR1 reads SGHTA; CDR2 reads FQGNSA. V was pared by 1 base and J by 8 bases, with 15 bases between. The CDR3 runs to 14 residues. CDR3 DNA: TGTGCCAGCAGCTTAGGGCCCGGACAGACGAAGCAGTACTTC. Its protein is CASSLGPGQTKQYF.

This clonotype was observed a handful of times. At one end the junction does not follow the germline gene, possibly because of a read error. The genes are TRBV5-4 and TRBJ2-2; 10 bases are shared with TRBD2. The length of the CDR3 is 16 residues. Germline assignment: CDR1 SGHNT and CDR2 YYREEE (reference sequence). CDR3 in amino acids: CASSLGGLADTGELFF. The CDR3 DNA follows: TGTGCCAGCAGCTTGGGTGGACTAGCGGACACCGGGGAACTGTTTTTT.

The rearrangement links TRBV7-6 to TRBJ2-3; 8 bases line up with TRBD2. Germline lookup yields CDR1 SGHVS and CDR2 FNYEAQ. This CDR3 is built from 17 residues. V gave up 4 bases and J gave up 0 bases; unmatched junction bases: 9. This CDR3 reads CASSSGSGTRSTDTQYF. In DNA form, the CDR3 reads TGTGCCAGCAGCTCAGGATCCGGGACTAGGAGCACAGATACGCAGTATTTT.

With regard to this clonotype: A much larger clone differs from this one at a single base, so this may be a read error. The V gene is TRBV18, the J gene TRBJ2-7, with D unresolved. Trimming stripped 1 base from V and 3 bases from J, with 7 bases between. Germline V gene sequence: CDR1 KGHSH, CDR2 LQKENI. The CDR3 is 13 residues long. The CDR3 reads CASSPHTDYEQYF. For the CDR3, the DNA is TGTGCCAGCTCACCACACACAGACTACGAGCAGTACTTC.

This clonotype was picked up many times. V usage is TRBV12-3 or TRBV12-4 and J usage is TRBJ2-2, with unresolved D. V lost 5 bases, J lost 5 bases, and 9 bases lay in between. The CDR3 runs 13 residues. CDR3 DNA: TGTGCCAGCAGTCCTACAAGTACCGGGGAGCTGTTTTTT. Amino acid sequence: CASSPTSTGELFF.

This clonotype was seen a handful of times. The chain combines TRBV27 with TRBJ1-2; TRBD1 matches 7 bases. This CDR3 region has 14 residues. J was trimmed by 4 bases and V by 3 bases; bases with no gene match: 5. Germline values: CDR1 MNHEY, CDR2 SMNVEV (reference sequence). Here the CDR3 reads CASSLGTAGYGYTF. The CDR3 region has the DNA TGTGCCAGCAGTTTGGGGACAGCTGGCTATGGCTACACCTTC.

The sample holds many counts of this clonotype. This chain links TRBV4-3 with TRBJ2-5; possibly TRBD2 for D (6 bases). The germline gives CDR1 LGHNA, CDR2 YSLEER. The CDR3 is made up of 17 amino acids. Deletions cut 2 bases from V and 1 base from J, with 17 bases between. As DNA, the CDR3 is TGCGCCAGCAGCCAATCCCTAGCGCCCTATACCCAAGAGACCCAGTACTTC. Translation gives CASSQSLAPYTQETQYF.

CDR3 region: CARHPGTSGRAGDTEQFF. As DNA, the CDR3 is TGTGCCCGCCATCCCGGGACTAGCGGGAGGGCGGGGGATACTGAGCAGTTCTTC. The genes are TRBV27 and TRBJ2-1, with 16 bases matching TRBD2. This CDR3 contains 18 residues. Trimming removed 11 bases from V and 9 bases from J; junction bases left unmatched: 19. Germline V CDR1 and CDR2: MNHEY, SMNVEV (reference sequence).

This clonotype turned up a few times. The DNA for the CDR3 is TGCAGTGCTAGTGTGGGGCATAGCAATCAGCCCCAGCATTTT. Residues: CSASVGHSNQPQHF. V gene TRBV20-1 combines with J gene TRBJ1-5; TRBD1 is a possible D gene (5 bases). This CDR3 has 14 residues. Per germline, CDR1 DFQATT and CDR2 SNEGSKA (reference sequence). Trimming took off 3 bases at V and 0 bases at J, with 9 bases between the two ends.

The chain recombines TRBV7-8 with TRBJ1-6; D is possibly TRBD1 (5 bases). This CDR3 has 16 amino acids. V dropped 0 bases and J dropped 7 bases, with 13 bases sitting between them. Looked up from germline, CDR1 is SGHVS and CDR2 is FQNEAQ. In nucleotides, the CDR3 is TGTGCCAGCAGCTTAGCCAGGGTAATCAGGAATTCACCCCTCCACTTT. Translation: CASSLARVIRNSPLHF.

Many counts were recorded for this clonotype. The genes are TRBV10-3 and TRBJ2-3; 8 bases line up with TRBD2. Germline lookup yields CDR1 ENHRY and CDR2 SYGVKD. After removal of 8 bases from V and 4 bases from J, the junction contained 11 bases not matched to a gene. This CDR3 comprises 15 residues. CDR3 in DNA: TGTGCCATCGCGGGCGGGGGGCGCTCCCCAGATACGCAGTATTTT. It specifies CAIAGGGRSPDTQYF.

The V and J genes are TRBV28 and TRBJ2-1; no clear D gene. CDR3 length equals 16 residues. Trimming took 5 bases from V and 6 from J, leaving 20 bases between them. From germline, CDR1 is MDHEN and CDR2 SYDVKM. Here the CDR3 reads CASSPAPLESINEQFF. The CDR3 nucleotides read TGTGCCAGCAGTCCCGCCCCTCTCGAGAGCATCAATGAGCAGTTCTTC.

This clonotype was seen at least ten times. The rearrangement links TRBV11-2 to TRBJ2-7; TRBD2 matches at 8 bases. The CDR3 is 15 residues long. Unmatched junction bases numbered 3, after V lost 2 bases and J lost 0 bases. Looked up from germline, CDR1 is SGHAT and CDR2 is FQNNGV. The DNA of the CDR3 is TGTGCCAGCAGCTTAATAGCGGGGAGCTCCTACGAGCAGTACTTC. Translation gives CASSLIAGSSYEQYF.

This clonotype has at least ten counts. The chain joins TRBV20-1 to TRBJ2-1, with D uncertain. Germline CDR1 DFQATT, CDR2 SNEGSKA (reference sequence). Deletions cut 3 bases from V and 4 bases from J, with 10 bases between. This CDR3 has 13 residues. In DNA form, the CDR3 reads TGCAGTGCTAGTTGGAGTCGGTACAATGAGCAGTTCTTC. Protein sequence: CSASWSRYNEQFF.

This clonotype has ten or more counts. The V and J genes are TRBV20-1 and TRBJ2-1; 10 bases agree with TRBD2. The CDR3 is 14 residues long. Germline V CDR1 and CDR2: DFQATT, SNEGSKA (reference sequence). V lost 1 base and J lost 4; bases outside the gene matches: 1. DNA for the CDR3: TGCAGTGCTAGAGTACTAGCGGGGTACAATGAGCAGTTCTTC. Encoded protein: CSARVLAGYNEQFF.

This clonotype was observed many times. The CDR3 DNA reads TGCGCCAGCAGACAGCCGGGACTAGAGACCGGGGAGCTGTTTTTT. Translated, it gives CASRQPGLETGELFF. V usage is TRBV10-2 and J usage is TRBJ2-2; 8 bases fit TRBD2. CDR1 is WSHSY and CDR2 is SAAADI in the germline V gene. This CDR3 spans 15 amino acids. V trimming: 6 bases; J trimming: 5 bases; junction bases outside the gene matches: 8.

V gene TRBV6-2 or TRBV6-3 combines with J gene TRBJ2-1, with TRBD2 matching 8 bases. The CDR3 sequence is 14 residues long. V lost 5 bases, J lost 10 bases, and 10 bases stayed unmatched. Germline CDR1 reads MNHEY; CDR2 reads SVGEGT. The CDR3 protein is CASSVPGLVREQFF. The CDR3, as DNA: TGTGCCAGCAGTGTCCCGGGACTAGTGCGGGAGCAGTTCTTC.

This clonotype was recorded many times. J is TRBJ2-7 and V is TRBV18; 8 positions match TRBD2. Germline CDR1 is KGHSH and CDR2 is LQKENI. Trimming took 1 base from V and 3 from J; bases not matched to a gene: 2. The CDR3 has 14 residues. The CDR3 here is CASSPLAGGYEQYF. In nucleotides, the CDR3 is TGTGCCAGCTCACCACTGGCGGGAGGCTACGAGCAGTACTTC. Variable domain in full (rest from reference TRBV18 and TRBJ2-7): NAGVMQNPRHLVRRRGQEARLRCSPMKGHSHVYWYRQLPEEGLKFMVYLQKENIIDESGMPKERFSAEFPKEGPSILRIQQVVRGDSAAYFCASSPLAGGYEQYFGPGTRLTVT.